Reported below is one T cell receptor beta chain. The antigen it binds to is not known. Qualities for individual bases were not recorded, and no much larger clone is one base off. CDR1 and CDR2, looked up from the germline V gene (reference sequence), are LNHDA and SQIVND. V is pruned by 3 bases and J by 4 bases, leaving 6 bases of the junction without a gene match. Reading from cysteine to phenylalanine, the CDR3 counts 15 amino acids. Of the read, only the CDR3 DNA is kept; its 45 bases are in frame from base 1. Enrolling through a virtual design, the prospective study's participants ranged in age from roughly 18 to 95 years and lived across roughly 24 United States geographic areas. In the prospective study, participants were assigned to cohorts based on the clinical history participants reported in a screening survey and a study questionnaire. Recovered participants in ImmuneRACE Cohort 3 were defined as having two consecutive negative NP/OP PCR tests, clearance from a healthcare professional, or resolution of symptoms. In the prospective study, mobile phlebotomists collected whole blood, serum and a nasopharyngeal or oropharyngeal swab from each participant. Additional blood draws and questionnaires over an approximately two-month period could optionally be provided by prospective study participants. Prospective study blood samples were shipped either frozen or at room temperature before DNA extraction.

This sample was taken from a study of blood T cell repertoires in COVID-19 (dated by TCRdb to 2018 to 2020). About the full investigation: Samples covering the acute and convalescent phases of COVID-19 were provided by collaborators in the United States, Italy and Spain. The dataset comprised deeply sampled blood TCRbeta repertoires from subjects exposed to, actively infected with, or recovered from COVID-19. The repertoires were released in a freely available public database meant as a resource for research on the immune response to SARS-CoV-2. Nearly every sample came with metadata listing a de-identified subject ID, COVID-19 status, age in years and sex. HLA class I and class II types, where available, came from metadata supplied by the sample provider rather than from assay-based typing. The prospective study material was composed of cDNA or gDNA derived from T cells, B-cell-depleted T cells, or PBMCs. The samples were drawn from two sources: the first 160 participants of the ongoing ImmuneRACE study, and 1,254 subjects contributed by 6 global collaborators.

The immunoSEQ Assay, a bias-controlled multiplex PCR, was used to amplify TCRbeta CDR3 regions from genomic DNA. The study's processing was this. The number of nucleated cells in each sample was estimated from the amplification of reference gene primers within the assay. To quantify the absolute abundance of each unique TCRbeta CDR3 rearrangement, sequence reads were collapsed and filtered. For each sample, productive Simpson clonality was calculated by taking the square root of Simpson's diversity index across productive rearrangements. TCRdb holds this immuneACCESS table with in-frame rearrangements only. Some clones are missing; in checked studies, unresolved V genes explain under half, and the rest has no known cause. That table supplies the V and J calls and clone size; D and trimming were determined from the DNA. This sample comprises fewer than 350,000 clones, around 90% of them detected only once. The ten largest clonotypes hold around 1% of the sample.

General conclusions and limits of the study: The amount of clinical and demographic metadata varied by source and participant and was provided uncurated.

The material sequenced was PBMCs or T cells enriched from blood (not recorded which). The origin of this receptor is a woman aged 25 to 39 who had recovered from COVID-19. This sequence uses TRBV19 and TRBJ1-1; a stretch of 9 junction bases matches TRBD1. CDR3 sequence: CASSIRDRVVTEAFF. The DNA sequence is as follows: TGTGCCAGTAGTATCCGGGACAGGGTAGTCACTGAAGCTTTCTTT. With the portions outside the CDR3 filled from the reference TRBV19 and TRBJ1-1 genes, the complete variable region becomes DGGITQSPKYLFRKEGQNVTLSCEQNLNHDAMYWYRQDPGQGLRLIYYSQIVNDFQKGDIAEGYSVSREKKESFPLTVTSAQKNPTAFYLCASSIRDRVVTEAFFGQGTRLTVV.